This TCR beta chain was obtained from a study of response to subunit inactivated influenza vaccine. Findings of the study overall: The authors offered the suggestion that each seasonal influenza vaccination recruits few new T cells.

TCRdb re-derived calls from the RT-PCR reads in MiXCR, one entry per CDR3 protein. The table shows hundreds of thousands of distinct CDR3 sequences, with approximately 15% occurring only once. Turning to this clonotype: No antigen is known for it.

CDR1 is LGHDT, CDR2 YNNKEL, per germline (reference sequence). The ends were cut back, 1 base at V and 0 bases at J, with 10 bases in the middle. CDR3 size: 15 residues. J is TRBJ2-7 and V is TRBV3-1; D possibly matches TRBD1 or TRBD2 (5 bases each). This material consisted of PBMCs from blood, taken 11 to 12 days after vaccination. The sequence was collected from a man over 45 who received an inactivated influenza vaccine. CDR3 region: CASSQGGTDSYEQYF. The CDR3 DNA reads as TGTGCCAGCAGCCAAGGAGGGACGGACTCCTACGAGCAGTACTTC.